What follows is one T cell receptor beta chain and its context. Only in-frame clones appear in the TCRdb table, and some are missing; sequencing was by immunoSEQ multiplex PCR. Of tens of thousands of clones listed, roughly 92% are singletons. The sample comes from a study of T cell changes during pregnancy in multiple sclerosis. CDR1 LGHNA and CDR2 YNFKEQ come from the germline V gene. J gave up 1 base and V 4 bases, and 2 bases lay outside the gene matches. The CDR3 runs to 16 residues. The material was CD8+ T cells from peripheral blood mononuclear cells, obtained in the third trimester of pregnancy. The source of this sequence is a female donor with multiple sclerosis, enrolled in a pregnancy study. The chain combines TRBV4-2 with TRBJ2-5; 14 bases are a match to TRBD2. CDR3 residues: CASSPGTSGSQETQYF. The CDR3 bases are TGTGCCAGCAGCCCCGGGACTAGCGGGAGCCAAGAGACCCAGTACTTC.